The 28 T cell receptor beta chains presented below share a single source sample, sequenced in a study of T cell repertoires in cytomegalovirus infection (dated by TCRdb to the late 2010s). The data were produced on an Illumina HiSeq 1500. The public reads were quality trimmed at Q25 with fastp and then assembled into clones with MiXCR by TCRdb, keeping productive beta chains. Each CDR3 protein appears once, grouped with its most common genes and DNA. The sample table lists fewer than 900,000 distinct CDR3 sequences, 25% to 30% of them with a count of one. The ten most abundant clones make up around 14% of the sample. These receptors' antigens are unknown. The sample's treatment or condition label is to be understood as: in vitro stimulation with specific CMV peptide epitopes to enrich CMV-specific T cells. The specimen comprised cultured CD8+ T cells from PBMCs, sampled from culture after CMV antigen stimulation. Receptors originate from a human donor in good health (CMV status not recorded). Some clones in this sample may be carry-over from other donors' samples.

This clonotype was recorded at least ten times. The chain couples TRBV6-1 to TRBJ1-5; 9 nucleotides match TRBD1. V was clipped by 5 bases and J by 8 bases; unmatched bases: 22. The CDR3 extends over 19 amino acids. Germline V gives CDR1 MNHNS, CDR2 SASEGT. CDR3 sequence: CASSLNRHAGGQGWKPQHF. For the CDR3, the DNA is TGTGCCAGCAGTCTCAATCGCCATGCCGGGGGACAGGGTTGGAAGCCCCAGCATTTT.

The chain has TRBV10-3 and TRBJ2-1; TRBD2 matches 9 bases. The V and J ends lost 3 bases and 9 bases, in that order; junction bases with no gene match: 3. The V gene's germline CDR1 is ENHRY and CDR2 SYGVKD. The CDR3 length is 13 residues. The CDR3 protein is CAISEAGGREQFF. As DNA, the CDR3 is TGTGCCATCAGTGAAGCGGGGGGCCGTGAGCAGTTCTTC.

The chain is built from TRBV20-1 and TRBJ1-5; D is ambiguous. With 4 bases removed from V and 9 bases from J, the gap between germline ends came to 19 bases. The germline V gene has CDR1 DFQATT and CDR2 SNEGSKA (reference sequence). This CDR3 has 14 residues. Here the CDR3 reads CSATQEEGLGPQHF. CDR3 bases: TGCAGTGCTACCCAGGAAGAGGGCCTGGGGCCCCAGCATTTT.

The J gene is TRBJ1-2, the V gene TRBV13; D may be TRBD1 (6 bases). V shed 10 bases and J shed 8 bases, with 17 bases lying between them. The length of the CDR3 is 12 residues. Germline V gene sequence: CDR1 PRHDT, CDR2 FYEKMQ (reference sequence). The CDR3 sequence is CAIMNRVDGYTF. CDR3 nucleotide sequence: TGTGCCATCATGAACAGGGTGGACGGCTACACCTTC.

V and J are TRBV27 and TRBJ1-6, with D maybe TRBD1 (6 bases). This CDR3 is built from 16 residues. CDR1 and CDR2 (germline): MNHEY, SMNVEV (reference sequence). The germline V and J ends were trimmed by 6 bases and 5 bases, with 17 bases remaining between them. CDR3 sequence: CASSPWGGNNNSPLHF. Here the CDR3 DNA reads TGTGCCAGCAGCCCATGGGGGGGCAACAATAATTCACCCCTCCACTTT.

The rearrangement joins TRBV12-3 or TRBV12-4 to TRBJ1-1; D perhaps matches TRBD1 (5 bases). The V gene lost 5 bases and the J gene lost 3 bases, with 16 bases spanning the gap. The CDR3 spans 15 residues. CDR3 sequence (DNA): TGTGCCAGCAGTCTGGGGACGGGCGGGTACACTGAAGCTTTCTTT. It yields the protein CASSLGTGGYTEAFF.

There are a few counts of this clonotype. The chain is built from TRBV7-8 and TRBJ2-3, with a tentative D call TRBD2 (7 bases). The CDR3 spans 16 residues. Deletions cut 5 bases from V and 4 bases from J, with 19 bases between. CDR1 is SGHVS and CDR2 is FQNEAQ in the germline V gene. CDR3 residues: CASSPEGGRRADTQYF. DNA for the CDR3: TGTGCCAGCAGCCCCGAGGGGGGGAGGAGGGCAGATACGCAGTATTTT. The variable domain in full, completed from reference TRBV7-8 and TRBJ2-3, reads GAGVSQSPRYKVAKRGQDVALRCDPISGHVSLFWYQQALGQGPEFLTYFQNEAQLDKSGLPSDRFFAERPEGSVSTLKIQRTQQEDSAVYLCASSPEGGRRADTQYFGPGTRLTVL.

J is TRBJ1-1 and V is TRBV12-3 or TRBV12-4; no definite D call. The V and J ends lost 2 bases and 5 bases respectively, with 12 bases between them. This CDR3 has 14 amino acids. The CDR3 is CASSLTRLETEAFF. The CDR3 DNA reads as TGTGCCAGCAGTTTAACGAGACTAGAAACTGAAGCTTTCTTT.

The genes are TRBV6-2 or TRBV6-3 and TRBJ1-1; D is uncertain. This CDR3 region has 17 residues. Deletions cut 0 bases from V and 1 base from J, with 15 bases between. Germline V lookup: CDR1 MNHEY, CDR2 SVGEGT. Here the CDR3 DNA reads TGTGCCAGCAGTTACTCCCAAATGTGGCTTTCGAACACTGAAGCTTTCTTT. Its translation is CASSYSQMWLSNTEAFF.

The chain uses TRBV4-3 and TRBJ1-2; D gene unclear. Trimming removed 1 base at V and 8 bases at J, with 11 bases between. The CDR3 contains 13 residues. Germline values: CDR1 LGHNA, CDR2 YSLEER. CDR3 in amino acids: CASSQGVLGGYTF. Written as DNA, the CDR3 is TGCGCCAGCAGCCAAGGCGTGTTAGGCGGCTACACCTTC.

This clonotype was observed a handful of times. This chain links TRBV29-1 with TRBJ1-2; 8 bases line up with TRBD1. V lost 6 bases and J lost 5; bases outside the gene matches: 11. The CDR3 sequence is 14 residues long. CDR1 and CDR2 from the germline V gene are SQVTM and ANQGSEA. CDR3 sequence (DNA): TGCAGCGTCGGGGGGACAGGAGGATTGTATGGCTACACCTTC. This encodes CSVGGTGGLYGYTF.

The DNA for the CDR3 is TGTGCCAGCAGCATTAGTGGCAGGGATCAGCCCCAGCATTTT. Residues: CASSISGRDQPQHF. The V and J genes are TRBV7-4 and TRBJ1-5; weak D call: TRBD1 (5 bases). The CDR3 consists of 14 residues. Germline V gene lookup returns CDR1 SGHVT and CDR2 SQSDAQ. V was trimmed by 5 bases and J by 5 bases, leaving 13 bases between them.

In the case of this clonotype: It is likely a read error, because the conserved phenylalanine at the end of the CDR3 is missing. CDR3 sequence: CASSRLEEEGYTL. CDR3 nucleotide sequence: TGTGCCAGCAGCCGACTTGAGGAGGAGGGCTACACCCTC. The chain couples TRBV14 to TRBJ1-2; D call uncertain. V was shortened by 4 bases and J by 8 bases, with 14 bases between the two germline ends. The CDR3 length is 13 residues. Germline V gene lookup returns CDR1 SGHDN and CDR2 FVKESK.

This clonotype was detected many times. DNA for the CDR3: TGTGCCAGCAGCACCACTAGCGGGGGGGCCTCAGAGACCCAGTACTTC. Translated: CASSTTSGGASETQYF. The chain combines TRBV7-2 with TRBJ2-5, with 13 bases matching TRBD2. The CDR3 runs 16 residues. Germline V gene lookup returns CDR1 SGHTA and CDR2 FQGNSA. Germline trimming cut 5 bases from V and 4 bases from J; bases unmatched to any gene: 7.

The chain couples TRBV29-1 to TRBJ2-1; TRBD2 matches 8 bases. Germline-derived CDR1 and CDR2 are SQVTM and ANQGSEA. Trimming cost V 3 bases and J 7 bases; bases outside gene matches: 17. The CDR3 is 17 residues long. CDR3 loop: CSVDRIKSAGRGNEQFF. CDR3 coding DNA: TGCAGCGTTGACCGCATCAAATCCGCCGGGAGGGGGAATGAGCAGTTCTTC.

This clonotype was found a few times. The rearrangement links TRBV6-2 or TRBV6-3 to TRBJ2-2, with 8 bases matching TRBD1. The V gene end was trimmed by 8 bases and the J gene end by 6 bases; junction bases not matched to a gene: 14. The CDR3 loop spans 16 amino acids. The germline gives CDR1 MNHEY, CDR2 SVGEGT. CDR3 DNA: TGTGCCAGCCTCCACCGGAGCAGGGGGCGCTCCGGGGAGCTGTTTTTT. Residues: CASLHRSRGRSGELFF.

The V call is TRBV19, the J call TRBJ1-4; TRBD1 agrees at 8 bases. With 5 bases clipped from V and 7 bases from J, the junction kept 15 bases outside the gene matches. This CDR3 is 17 amino acids long. Germline-derived CDR1 and CDR2 are LNHDA and SQIVND (reference sequence). CDR3 sequence reads: CASSSDRGSFQSEKLFF. Here the CDR3 DNA reads TGTGCCAGTAGTTCCGACAGGGGAAGTTTCCAGAGTGAAAAACTGTTTTTT.

This clonotype was found a few times. J is TRBJ2-3 and V is TRBV2; D is ambiguous. Looked up from germline, CDR1 is SNHLY and CDR2 is FYNNEI. CDR3 length: 13 amino acids. V dropped 1 base and J dropped 8 bases, with 10 bases sitting between them. CDR3 residues: CASSEETRPTQYF. In nucleotides, the CDR3 is TGTGCCAGCAGTGAAGAAACCCGTCCTACGCAGTATTTT.

The chain is built from TRBV2 and TRBJ1-1, with D unresolved. V gave up 6 bases and J gave up 6 bases, with 11 bases separating them. This CDR3 region has 12 residues. Germline CDR1 reads SNHLY; CDR2 reads FYNNEI. The CDR3 loop is CASSDQIPEAFF. In DNA, the CDR3 is TGTGCCAGCAGCGACCAGATACCTGAAGCTTTCTTT.

The CDR3 DNA is TGTGCCAGCAGACCCGGGACTACCACACACGAGCAGTACTTC. This codes for CASRPGTTTHEQYF. This chain connects TRBV6-1 to TRBJ2-7; TRBD2 matches 7 bases. Germline V CDR1 and CDR2: MNHNS, SASEGT. The CDR3 has 14 residues. V was pared by 6 bases and J by 5 bases, with 10 bases of the junction left unmatched.

V usage is TRBV2 and J usage is TRBJ2-1; D remains ambiguous. Germline V gene data show CDR1 as SNHLY and CDR2 as FYNNEI. Trimming removed 6 bases from V and 6 bases from J, with 9 bases in between. The CDR3 has 12 residues. CDR3 in amino acids: CASRYALNEQFF. The CDR3 bases are TGTGCCAGCAGGTACGCGCTCAATGAGCAGTTCTTC.

This clonotype has a handful of counts. The chain has TRBV6-1 and TRBJ2-2; TRBD1 agrees at 8 bases. V shed 6 bases and J 6 bases; nucleotides not matched to a gene: 18. This CDR3 spans 18 amino acids. The germline CDR1 and CDR2 sequences are MNHNS and SASEGT. The chain's CDR3 is CASSYRGQAGYRAGELFF. CDR3 nucleotides: TGTGCCAGCAGCTACAGGGGACAGGCAGGTTATCGGGCCGGGGAGCTGTTTTTT.

A remark on this clonotype: The germline gene is not matched at one end of the junction; a read error may be the cause. V usage is TRBV6-5 and J usage is TRBJ1-2; the D gene is possibly TRBD1 (6 bases). There are 14 residues in the CDR3. Germline V gives CDR1 MNHEY, CDR2 SVGAGI. The CDR3 loop is CVSSYEQGIHGYTF. CDR3 nucleotide sequence: TGTGTCAGCAGTTACGAACAGGGCATCCATGGCTACACCTTC.

This clonotype was observed a few times. J is TRBJ2-7 and V is TRBV6-6; possibly TRBD2 for D (6 bases). Germline values: CDR1 MNHNY, CDR2 SVGAGI (reference sequence). V lost 9 bases, J lost 0 bases, and 9 bases lay in between. This CDR3 has 12 amino acids. In DNA, the CDR3 is TGTGCCAGAGGGGACTCCTCCTACGAGCAGTACTTC. Translating it yields CARGDSSYEQYF.

Only a few counts were recorded for this clonotype. The gene calls are TRBV14 and TRBJ2-2; 14 bases agree with TRBD2. Germline loops: CDR1 SGHDN, CDR2 FVKESK. Unmatched junction bases numbered 3, after V lost 3 bases and J lost 0 bases. The CDR3 spans 18 residues. CDR3 DNA: TGTGCCAGCAGCCAGGGACTAGCGGGGGCAGCGAACACCGGGGAGCTGTTTTTT. Amino acids: CASSQGLAGAANTGELFF. Variable domain in full (rest from reference TRBV14 and TRBJ2-2): EAGVTQFPSHSVIEKGQTVTLRCDPISGHDNLYWYRRVMGKEIKFLLHFVKESKQDESGMPNNRFLAERTGGTYSTLKVQPAELEDSGVYFCASSQGLAGAANTGELFFGEGSRLTVL.

This clonotype has more than one count but fewer than ten. V gene TRBV7-9 combines with J gene TRBJ2-7; TRBD1 agrees at 8 bases. Germline loops: CDR1 SEHNR, CDR2 FQNEAQ (reference sequence). This CDR3 is built from 15 residues. Trimming at V came to 3 bases and at J to 2 bases, leaving 6 bases not matched to a gene. The CDR3 spells CASSFPLTGAYEQYF. The CDR3 nucleotides read TGTGCCAGCAGCTTTCCCTTGACAGGGGCCTACGAGCAGTACTTC.

V is TRBV5-6 and J is TRBJ1-1, with 10 bases identical to TRBD1. Germline V gene data show CDR1 as SGHDT and CDR2 as YYEEEE. The CDR3 covers 15 residues. With V trimmed by 0 bases and J by 4 bases, 3 bases remained unmatched. CDR3 coding DNA: TGTGCCAGCAGCTTGGTGGACAGGGGGGTCACTGAAGCTTTCTTT. This translates into CASSLVDRGVTEAFF.

This clonotype was observed many times. The J gene is TRBJ1-4, the V gene TRBV7-2, with 11 bases aligning to TRBD1. The V segment lost 0 bases and the J segment 0 bases; nucleotides outside the gene matches: 12. The CDR3 sequence is 21 residues long. Germline CDR1 reads SGHTA; CDR2 reads FQGNSA. Written as DNA, the CDR3 is TGTGCCAGCAGCTTAGCCGCTAGGACAGGGGGCTTCCTAGCAACTAATGAAAAACTGTTTTTT. Translation: CASSLAARTGGFLATNEKLFF.